The 30 T cell receptor beta chains listed next were all sequenced from one sample in a study of vaccination and CD4 T cells after COVID-19 (dated by TCRdb to between 2022 and 2023). No cognate antigen is known for these TCRs. The receptor library was made with PCR. Data came from an Illumina iSeq 100. At the Johns Hopkins FTIC core, DNA from the cultured CD4+ T cells underwent TCR sequencing with the Oncomine TCR Beta short-read assay. TCRdb reanalyzed the raw reads on its own, using fastp at Q25 for trimming and MiXCR for clone calling, and kept in-frame beta chains. Each CDR3 protein appears once, grouped with its most common genes and DNA. Here the sample has about 18,000 distinct CDR3 sequences; roughly 56% occur a single time. The top ten constitute less than 15% of the sample. The treatment or condition label corresponds to: roughly 11-day PBMC culture with coronavirus spike peptide pools or control peptides (ViraFEST assay).

The sequenced sample consisted of CD4+ T cells from blood, cultured in vitro. The receptors were sampled from a human donor who had recovered from COVID-19.

This chain connects TRBV20-1 to TRBJ2-7; tentatively, D is TRBD1 or TRBD2 (6 bases each). V was pared by 3 bases and J by 0 bases, with 12 bases between. The CDR3 loop spans 14 amino acids. CDR1 is DFQATT and CDR2 is SNEGSKA in the germline V gene (reference sequence). The CDR3: CSASSGDNSYEQYF. The CDR3 bases are TGCAGTGCTAGTTCGGGGGACAACTCCTACGAGCAGTACTTC.

The chain joins TRBV20-1 to TRBJ1-4, with D perhaps matching TRBD1 (5 bases). Germline loops: CDR1 DFQATT, CDR2 SNEGSKA (reference sequence). The CDR3 length is 13 residues. CDR3: CSVPLGVGEKLFF. DNA of the CDR3: TGCAGCGTCCCTCTGGGGGTCGGTGAAAAACTGTTTTTT.

The table lists this clonotype with a count of one. This chain connects TRBV6-2 or TRBV6-3 to TRBJ2-2; D is undetermined. Germline CDR1 is MNHEY and CDR2 is SVGEGT. This CDR3 region has 14 residues. The V gene lost 5 bases and the J gene lost 2 bases, with 9 bases spanning the gap. The DNA of the CDR3 is TGTGCCAGCAGTGAACAGCGTAACACCGGGGAGCTGTTTTTT. Translation: CASSEQRNTGELFF.

The V call is TRBV12-3 or TRBV12-4, the J call TRBJ1-2; 7 bases line up with TRBD1. V was pared by 5 bases and J by 4 bases, with 7 bases of the junction left unmatched. CDR3 length: 14 residues. CDR3 sequence: CASSADRRGYGYTF. CDR3 DNA sequence: TGTGCCAGCAGTGCGGACAGGAGAGGCTATGGCTACACCTTC.

This clonotype was seen a few times. The chain has TRBV20-1 and TRBJ1-4, with no clear D. The CDR3 loop spans 14 amino acids. From germline, CDR1 is DFQATT and CDR2 SNEGSKA (reference sequence). V dropped 3 bases and J dropped 8 bases, with 16 bases sitting between them. CDR3 residues: CSASEQRRGEKLFF. CDR3 coding DNA: TGCAGTGCTAGTGAACAAAGGCGTGGGGAAAAACTGTTTTTT.

The chain recombines TRBV5-1 with TRBJ1-1, with a possible D match to TRBD1 (6 bases). Trimming left V 1 base short and J 1 base short, with 11 bases between. The CDR3 runs to 15 residues. In germline, CDR1 is SGHRS, CDR2 YFSETQ. The CDR3, as DNA: TGCGCCAGCAGCTTGCGCCGGGACACGAACACTGAAGCTTTCTTT. The encoded protein is CASSLRRDTNTEAFF.

This chain connects TRBV10-3 to TRBJ1-5; 7 bases agree with TRBD1. The J segment lost 2 bases and the V segment lost 10 bases, leaving 8 bases of the junction unmatched. Germline V lookup: CDR1 ENHRY, CDR2 SYGVKD. This CDR3 is 14 amino acids long. Here the CDR3 reads CATSTGLGNQPQHF. The CDR3 DNA reads as TGTGCCACCTCGACAGGGCTGGGCAATCAGCCCCAGCATTTT.

The chain recombines TRBV6-1 with TRBJ1-3; TRBD1 is a possible D gene (6 bases). The CDR3 length is 14 residues. Germline CDR1 MNHNS, CDR2 SASEGT. The germline V and J ends were trimmed by 6 bases and 2 bases, with 11 bases remaining between them. The DNA for the CDR3 is TGTGCCAGCAGCCGAACAGGGACTGGAAACACCATATATTTT. Its translation is CASSRTGTGNTIYF.

This chain uses TRBV7-2 with TRBJ2-7; perhaps TRBD2 as D (7 bases). Germline values: CDR1 SGHTA, CDR2 FQGNSA. V lost 0 bases, J lost 4 bases, and 10 bases lay in between. The CDR3 loop spans 14 amino acids. CDR3 nucleotide sequence: TGTGCCAGCAGCTTAGCGGGGGGGCAATACGAGCAGTACTTC. Its protein product is CASSLAGGQYEQYF.

This clonotype turned up a few times. The genes are TRBV20-1 and TRBJ1-2; no clear D gene. Per the germline V gene, CDR1 is DFQATT and CDR2 is SNEGSKA (reference sequence). CDR3 length: 14 residues. The V gene lost 3 bases and the J gene lost 4 bases, with 15 bases spanning the gap. The CDR3 sequence is CSARSRTSPYGYTF. CDR3 bases: TGCAGTGCTAGGAGCCGAACCTCTCCCTATGGCTACACCTTC.

The J gene is TRBJ2-5, the V gene TRBV18; 11 bases map to TRBD2. The CDR3 is 16 amino acids. Germline V gene sequence: CDR1 KGHSH, CDR2 LQKENI. V was pared by 3 bases and J by 1 base, with 4 bases of the junction left unmatched. The CDR3, as DNA: TGTGCCAGCTCACCGACTAGCGGGGCGATCCAAGAGACCCAGTACTTC. It yields the protein CASSPTSGAIQETQYF.

The chain links TRBV20-1 to TRBJ2-4; D is possibly TRBD1 (6 bases). Deletions cut 5 bases from V and 1 base from J, with 15 bases between. The length of the CDR3 is 15 residues. The germline V gene has CDR1 DFQATT and CDR2 SNEGSKA (reference sequence). The CDR3 bases are TGCAGTGCTCCGCCTCAGGGGTGGGCCAAAAACATTCAGTACTTC. It translates to CSAPPQGWAKNIQYF.

The chain recombines TRBV6-5 with TRBJ1-5; 10 bases are shared with TRBD1. The CDR3 runs 17 residues. J was trimmed by 0 bases and V by 2 bases; bases with no gene match: 4. Germline V gene data show CDR1 as MNHEY and CDR2 as SVGAGI. CDR3 region: CASSYTTGGVSNQPQHF. The CDR3 DNA reads as TGTGCCAGCAGTTACACGACAGGGGGCGTTAGCAATCAGCCCCAGCATTTT.

This clonotype was seen a few times. The chain is built from TRBV28 and TRBJ1-2; D possibly corresponds to TRBD1 (5 bases). CDR1 is MDHEN and CDR2 is SYDVKM in the germline V gene. Trimming left V 3 bases short and J 8 bases short, with 13 bases between. This CDR3 has 13 amino acids. CDR3 nucleotide sequence: TGTGCCAGCAGTTTCGGGGACCTCTGGGGCTACACCTTC. Translating gives CASSFGDLWGYTF.

V usage is TRBV11-1 and J usage is TRBJ1-1; D unclear. The germline gives CDR1 SGHAT, CDR2 FQDESV (reference sequence). There are 13 residues in the CDR3. V dropped 1 base and J dropped 0 bases, with 3 bases sitting between them. CDR3 sequence reads: CASSLEMNTEAFF. CDR3 coding DNA: TGTGCCAGCAGCTTAGAGATGAACACTGAAGCTTTCTTT.

This chain uses TRBV7-9 with TRBJ2-2; 8 nucleotides align to TRBD1. V shed 4 bases, J shed 3 bases, and the junction held 7 bases outside the gene matches. The CDR3 consists of 16 residues. CDR1 and CDR2 from the germline V gene are SEHNR and FQNEAQ (reference sequence). In DNA form, the CDR3 reads TGTGCCAGCAGCTCCCCGGACAGGGTTTACACCGGGGAGCTGTTTTTT. Protein product: CASSSPDRVYTGELFF.

Only a few counts were recorded for this clonotype. The chain couples TRBV7-2 to TRBJ2-5; 10 nucleotides align to TRBD2. The V and J ends lost 1 base and 5 bases, in that order; junction bases with no gene match: 7. The CDR3 contains 16 residues. CDR1 is SGHTA and CDR2 is FQGNSA in the germline V gene. The chain's CDR3 is CASSLEAGGPSETQYF. In DNA form, the CDR3 reads TGTGCCAGCAGCTTAGAAGCGGGAGGGCCTTCGGAGACCCAGTACTTC. Full variable domain (missing parts from reference TRBV7-2 and TRBJ2-5): GAGVSQSPSNKVTEKGKDVELRCDPISGHTALYWYRQSLGQGLEFLIYFQGNSAPDKSGLPSDRFSAERTGGSVSTLTIQRTQQEDSAVYLCASSLEAGGPSETQYFGPGTRLLVL.

This clonotype has more than one count but fewer than ten. V and J are TRBV20-1 and TRBJ1-2; D perhaps matches TRBD1 (6 bases). The CDR3 loop spans 13 amino acids. Trimming took 3 bases from V and 7 from J, leaving 15 bases between them. Germline values: CDR1 DFQATT, CDR2 SNEGSKA (reference sequence). Here the CDR3 reads CSARGGAGAGYTF. The DNA for the CDR3 is TGCAGTGCTAGGGGGGGGGCAGGCGCTGGCTACACCTTC.

This sequence joins TRBV20-1 and TRBJ2-1; D possibly uses TRBD1 or TRBD2 (5 bases each). Germline CDR1 is DFQATT and CDR2 is SNEGSKA (reference sequence). Between the trimmed V and J ends, which lost 5 bases and 13 bases, there was a span of 15 bases. The CDR3 has 11 residues. The DNA for the CDR3 is TGCAGTGCTGTATTACCGGGACGCCAGTTCTTC. Residues: CSAVLPGRQFF.

This chain uses TRBV19 with TRBJ1-2; 10 bases agree with TRBD1. J was trimmed by 5 bases and V by 3 bases; bases with no gene match: 6. In germline, CDR1 is LNHDA, CDR2 SQIVND (reference sequence). The CDR3 spans 15 residues. CDR3: CASSIWGQGKYGYTF. Here the CDR3 DNA reads TGTGCCAGTAGTATCTGGGGACAGGGGAAGTATGGCTACACCTTC.

This clonotype was picked up a small number of times. The chain has TRBV15 and TRBJ2-7, with 11 bases matching TRBD2. Trimming at V came to 3 bases and at J to 3 bases, leaving 1 base not matched to a gene. Germline assignment: CDR1 LNHNV and CDR2 YYDKDF (reference sequence). The CDR3 totals 14 residues. In DNA form, the CDR3 reads TGTGCCACCAGCAGGGGGACTAGCGGCTACGAGCAGTACTTC. Encoded protein: CATSRGTSGYEQYF.

The chain carries TRBV7-2 and TRBJ2-1, with 10 positions matching TRBD2. Germline CDR1 is SGHTA and CDR2 is FQGNSA. After removal of 2 bases from V and 4 bases from J, the junction contained 2 bases not matched to a gene. CDR3 length: 15 residues. CDR3 coding DNA: TGTGCCAGCAGCTTACTAGCGGGGGCTTACAATGAGCAGTTCTTC. Residues: CASSLLAGAYNEQFF.

This clonotype was detected a few times. CDR3 residues: CASSREGLSNQPQHF. CDR3 nucleotides: TGTGCCAGCAGCCGGGAAGGGTTGAGCAATCAGCCCCAGCATTTT. This chain joins TRBV27 and TRBJ1-5; D is undetermined. Per germline, CDR1 MNHEY and CDR2 SMNVEV (reference sequence). Trimming removed 6 bases from V and 1 base from J, with 13 bases in between. This CDR3 comprises 15 residues.

The chain carries TRBV6-5 and TRBJ2-5; no reliable D call. The CDR3 has 14 residues. In germline, CDR1 is MNHEY, CDR2 SVGAGI. V lost 0 bases to trimming and J lost 5 bases, with 10 bases between them. CDR3 sequence: CASSYSGIRETQYF. CDR3 DNA: TGTGCCAGCAGTTACTCGGGGATCCGGGAGACCCAGTACTTC.

The chain links TRBV6-2 or TRBV6-3 to TRBJ1-1; D ambiguous. The germline CDR1 and CDR2 sequences are MNHEY and SVGEGT. Trimming cost V 7 bases and J 0 bases, with 12 bases left between them. The CDR3 has 14 residues. CDR3 in DNA: TGTGCCAGCATAGCGGGCGGTATGAACACTGAAGCTTTCTTT. Amino acids: CASIAGGMNTEAFF.

The V gene is TRBV7-9, the J gene TRBJ1-1; no definite D call. Germline lookup yields CDR1 SEHNR and CDR2 FQNEAQ (reference sequence). The CDR3 is 13 residues long. V gave up 1 base and J gave up 0 bases, with 3 bases separating them. CDR3 sequence: CASSLEVNTEAFF. CDR3 nucleotides: TGTGCCAGCAGCTTAGAGGTGAACACTGAAGCTTTCTTT.

This clonotype was observed a few times. The V and J genes are TRBV20-1 and TRBJ2-3, with a tentative D call TRBD1 (6 bases). Germline V gene data show CDR1 as DFQATT and CDR2 as SNEGSKA (reference sequence). The CDR3 extends over 13 amino acids. V was clipped by 8 bases and J by 2 bases, with 14 bases between them. The CDR3 DNA reads TGCAGTCCCGAGGACAGTTACACAGATACGCAGTATTTT. Translating gives CSPEDSYTDTQYF.

The J gene is TRBJ1-1, the V gene TRBV12-3 or TRBV12-4, with TRBD1 matching 9 bases. With V trimmed by 6 bases and J by 5 bases, 7 bases remained unmatched. CDR3 length: 14 residues. The CDR3 region has the DNA TGTGCCAGCAGACCGCGGGACAGGGTAACTGAAGCTTTCTTT. Protein product: CASRPRDRVTEAFF.

This chain's CDR3 is CASSAMGRGPDTQYF. In nucleotides, the CDR3 is TGTGCCAGCAGTGCAATGGGACGGGGCCCAGATACGCAGTATTTT. The rearrangement joins TRBV27 to TRBJ2-3; D may match TRBD1 or TRBD2 (5 bases each). Trimming left V 5 bases short and J 4 bases short, with 16 bases between. Looked up from germline, CDR1 is MNHEY and CDR2 is SMNVEV (reference sequence). The CDR3 is 15 residues long.

The rearrangement links TRBV25-1 to TRBJ1-5; maybe TRBD1 (5 bases). The CDR3 has 15 residues. Per the germline V gene, CDR1 is MGHDK and CDR2 is SYGVNS. Trimming stripped 8 bases from V and 0 bases from J, with 14 bases between. The CDR3 loop reads CASVYRGHSNQPQHF. DNA for the CDR3: TGTGCCAGCGTATACCGGGGCCATAGCAATCAGCCCCAGCATTTT.